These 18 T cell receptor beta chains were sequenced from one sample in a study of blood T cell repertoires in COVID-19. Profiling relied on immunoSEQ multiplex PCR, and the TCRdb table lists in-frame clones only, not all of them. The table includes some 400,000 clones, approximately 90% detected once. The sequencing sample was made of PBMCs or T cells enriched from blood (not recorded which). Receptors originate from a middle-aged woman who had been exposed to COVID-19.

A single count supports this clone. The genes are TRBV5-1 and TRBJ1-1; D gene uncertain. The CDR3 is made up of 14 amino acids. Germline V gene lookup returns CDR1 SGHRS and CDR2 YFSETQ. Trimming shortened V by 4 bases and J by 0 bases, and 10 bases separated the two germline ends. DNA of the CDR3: TGCGCCAGCAGCCCGACAAGCATGAACACTGAAGCTTTCTTT. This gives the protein CASSPTSMNTEAFF.

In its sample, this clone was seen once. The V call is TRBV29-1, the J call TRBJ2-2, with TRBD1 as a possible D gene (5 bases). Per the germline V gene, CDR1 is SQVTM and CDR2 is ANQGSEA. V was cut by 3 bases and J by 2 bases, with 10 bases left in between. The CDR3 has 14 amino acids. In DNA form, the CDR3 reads TGCAGCGTTGACCCCGGACACAACACCGGGGAGCTGTTTTTT. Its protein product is CSVDPGHNTGELFF.

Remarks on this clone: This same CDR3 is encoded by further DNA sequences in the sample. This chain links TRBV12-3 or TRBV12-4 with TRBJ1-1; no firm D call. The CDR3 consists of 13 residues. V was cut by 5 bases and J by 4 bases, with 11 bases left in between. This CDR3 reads CASSLSRGTEAFF. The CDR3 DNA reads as TGTGCCAGCAGTCTATCGCGGGGCACTGAAGCTTTCTTT.

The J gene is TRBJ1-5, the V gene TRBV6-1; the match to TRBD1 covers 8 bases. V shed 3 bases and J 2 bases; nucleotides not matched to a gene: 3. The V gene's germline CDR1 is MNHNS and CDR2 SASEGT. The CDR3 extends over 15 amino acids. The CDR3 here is CASSDRGQGNQPQHF. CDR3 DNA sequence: TGTGCCAGCAGTGACAGGGGGCAAGGCAATCAGCCCCAGCATTTT.

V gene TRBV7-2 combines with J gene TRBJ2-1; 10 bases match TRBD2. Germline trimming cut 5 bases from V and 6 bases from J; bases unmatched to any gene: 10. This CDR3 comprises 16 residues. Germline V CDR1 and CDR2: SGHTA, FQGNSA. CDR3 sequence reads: CASSTIGLAGVNEQFF. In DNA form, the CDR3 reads TGTGCCAGCAGCACCATAGGGCTAGCGGGAGTCAATGAGCAGTTCTTC.

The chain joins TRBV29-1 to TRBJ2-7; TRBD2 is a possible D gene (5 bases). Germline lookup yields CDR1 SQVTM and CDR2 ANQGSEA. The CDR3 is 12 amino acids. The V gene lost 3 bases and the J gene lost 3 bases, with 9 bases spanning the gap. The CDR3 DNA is TGCAGCGTTGAGTTCGGACTCTACGAGCAGTACTTC. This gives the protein CSVEFGLYEQYF.

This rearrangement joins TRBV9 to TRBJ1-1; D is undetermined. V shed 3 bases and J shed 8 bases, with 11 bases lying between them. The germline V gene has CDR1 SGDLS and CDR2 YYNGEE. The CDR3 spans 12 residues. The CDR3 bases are TGTGCCAGCAGCGGATACACAGACGAAGCTTTCTTT. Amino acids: CASSGYTDEAFF.

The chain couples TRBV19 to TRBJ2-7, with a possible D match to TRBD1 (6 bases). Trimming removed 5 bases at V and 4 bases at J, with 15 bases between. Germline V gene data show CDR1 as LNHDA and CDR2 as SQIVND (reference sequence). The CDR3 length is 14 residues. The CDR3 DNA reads TGTGCCAGTAGTCGGACAGTAAGTACATACGAGCAGTACTTC. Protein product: CASSRTVSTYEQYF.

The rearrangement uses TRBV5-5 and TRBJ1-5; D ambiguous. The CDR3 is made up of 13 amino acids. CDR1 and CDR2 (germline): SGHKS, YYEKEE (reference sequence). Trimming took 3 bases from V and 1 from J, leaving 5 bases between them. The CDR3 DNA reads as TGTGCCAGCAGCTCATTCAGCAATCAGCCCCAGCATTTT. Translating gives CASSSFSNQPQHF.

The CDR3 DNA sequence: TGTGCCAGCTCACTCGGACTAGCGGCCACCGGGGAGCTGTTTTTT. The encoded protein is CASSLGLAATGELFF. The gene calls are TRBV18 and TRBJ2-2, with 10 bases aligning to TRBD2. The trim removed 4 bases at V and 4 bases at J, leaving 3 bases unmatched. The germline V gene encodes CDR1 KGHSH and CDR2 LQKENI. The CDR3 totals 15 residues.

DNA of the CDR3: TGTGCCAGCAGCCTGGGACACCCAAATGAAAAACTGTTTTTT. Its translation is CASSLGHPNEKLFF. The chain is built from TRBV7-8 and TRBJ1-4; tentative D call: TRBD1 (6 bases). V shed 5 bases and J shed 5 bases, with 12 bases lying between them. The length of the CDR3 is 14 residues. Germline CDR1 is SGHVS and CDR2 is FQNEAQ.

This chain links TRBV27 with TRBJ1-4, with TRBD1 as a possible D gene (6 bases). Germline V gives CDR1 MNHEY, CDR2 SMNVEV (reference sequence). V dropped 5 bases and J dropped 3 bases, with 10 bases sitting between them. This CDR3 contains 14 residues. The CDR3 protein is CASSPGQANEKLFF. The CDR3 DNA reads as TGTGCCAGCAGTCCGGGACAAGCTAATGAAAAACTGTTTTTT.

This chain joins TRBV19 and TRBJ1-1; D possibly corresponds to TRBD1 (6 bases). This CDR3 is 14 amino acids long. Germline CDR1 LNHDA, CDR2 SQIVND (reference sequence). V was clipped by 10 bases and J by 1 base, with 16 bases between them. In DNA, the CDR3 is TGTGCCACAAAACGACAGGCACCGAACACTGAAGCTTTCTTT. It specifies CATKRQAPNTEAFF.

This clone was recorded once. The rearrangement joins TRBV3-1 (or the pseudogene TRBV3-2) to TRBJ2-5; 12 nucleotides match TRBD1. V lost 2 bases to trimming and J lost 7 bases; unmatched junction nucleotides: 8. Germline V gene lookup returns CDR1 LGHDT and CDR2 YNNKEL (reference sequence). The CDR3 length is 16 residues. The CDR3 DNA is TGTGCCAGCAGCCAATCCGGGACAGGGGGCTTAGGGACCCAGTACTTC. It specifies CASSQSGTGGLGTQYF.

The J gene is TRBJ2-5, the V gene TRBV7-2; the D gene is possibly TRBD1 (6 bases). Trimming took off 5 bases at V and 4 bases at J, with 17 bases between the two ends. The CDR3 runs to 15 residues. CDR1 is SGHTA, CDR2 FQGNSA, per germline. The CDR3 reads CASSAQTTGTETQYF. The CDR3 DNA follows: TGTGCCAGCAGCGCACAAACTACAGGGACAGAGACCCAGTACTTC.

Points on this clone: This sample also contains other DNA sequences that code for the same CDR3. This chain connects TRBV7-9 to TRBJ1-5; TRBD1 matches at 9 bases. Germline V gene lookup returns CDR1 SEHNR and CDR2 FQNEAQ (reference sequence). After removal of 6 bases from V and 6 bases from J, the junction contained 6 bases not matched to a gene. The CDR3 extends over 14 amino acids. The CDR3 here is CASSEGTGSQPQHF. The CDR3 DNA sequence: TGTGCCAGCAGTGAGGGGACAGGGAGTCAGCCCCAGCATTTT.

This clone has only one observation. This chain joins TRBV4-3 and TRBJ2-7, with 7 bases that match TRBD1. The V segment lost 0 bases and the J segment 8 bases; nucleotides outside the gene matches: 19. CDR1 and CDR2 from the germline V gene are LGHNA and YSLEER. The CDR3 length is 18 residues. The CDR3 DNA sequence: TGCGCCAGCAGCCAAGACCCGCTGGGGCAGGGGGACCTTCGGAAGCAGTACTTC. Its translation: CASSQDPLGQGDLRKQYF.

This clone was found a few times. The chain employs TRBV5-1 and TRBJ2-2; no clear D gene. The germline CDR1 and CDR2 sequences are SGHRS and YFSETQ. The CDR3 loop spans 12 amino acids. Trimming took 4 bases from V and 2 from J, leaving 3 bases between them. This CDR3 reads CASSINTGELFF. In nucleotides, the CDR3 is TGCGCCAGCAGCATAAACACCGGGGAGCTGTTTTTT.